This is a list of T cell receptor beta chains from one sample in a study of blood T cell repertoires in COVID-19. TCRdb keeps only in-frame clones here, not all; method: immunoSEQ multiplex PCR. The data show 130,000 to 150,000 clones, about 90% seen once. Sequencing was done on a sample of PBMCs or T cells enriched from blood (not recorded which). Receptors were obtained from a woman in her thirties or forties who had been exposed to COVID-19. The CDR3 runs from the conserved cysteine through the conserved F or W. Fields, in order: V gene, J gene, D gene, clone size, CDR3 DNA, CDR3 protein. A D gene is named only where the DNA matches it firmly. Only some rows state a clone size, as once, few, many or a class for expanded clones.

v_gene: TRBV27; j_gene: TRBJ1-3; d_gene: .; abundance: few; CDR3nt: TGTGCCAGCAGTTCCGGACAGATTGGGGGAAACACCATATATTTT; CDR3aa: CASSSGQIGGNTIYF
v_gene: TRBV29-1; j_gene: TRBJ1-1; d_gene: TRBD1; abundance: few; CDR3nt: TGCAGCGCCCTTATGGGACAGACGAACACTGAAGCTTTCTTT; CDR3aa: CSALMGQTNTEAFF
v_gene: TRBV11-1; j_gene: TRBJ2-7; d_gene: TRBD2; abundance: .; CDR3nt: TGTGCCAGCAGTAAGACTAGCGGGGGCGCCTACGAGCAGTACTTC; CDR3aa: CASSKTSGGAYEQYF
v_gene: TRBV10-3; j_gene: TRBJ1-5; d_gene: .; abundance: .; CDR3nt: TGTGCCATCAGCCCTCGGGGGGACGGGGGCAATCAGCCCCAGCATTTT; CDR3aa: CAISPRGDGGNQPQHF
v_gene: TRBV18; j_gene: TRBJ1-1; d_gene: .; abundance: .; CDR3nt: TGTGCCAGCTCACTAAACAGTGTAGAGCACACTGAAGCTTTCTTT; CDR3aa: CASSLNSVEHTEAFF
v_gene: TRBV27; j_gene: TRBJ2-7; d_gene: TRBD2; abundance: once; CDR3nt: TGTGCCAGCAGTTTATGGGGACTAGCGGCCTACGAGCAGTACTTC; CDR3aa: CASSLWGLAAYEQYF
v_gene: TRBV9; j_gene: TRBJ2-3; d_gene: .; abundance: .; CDR3nt: TGTGCCAGCACCCCGGGACTCCAAGCAGATACGCAGTATTTT; CDR3aa: CASTPGLQADTQYF
v_gene: TRBV2; j_gene: TRBJ2-4; d_gene: TRBD2; abundance: once; CDR3nt: TGTGCCAGCAGTGAAGCGCGGCTAGCGGGGGGCGGGGCCAAAAACATTCAGTACTTC; CDR3aa: CASSEARLAGGGAKNIQYF
v_gene: TRBV4-2; j_gene: TRBJ1-1; d_gene: .; abundance: .; CDR3nt: TGTGCCAGCAGCCAAGATCGAACAGAAGCTTTCTTT; CDR3aa: CASSQDRTEAFF
v_gene: TRBV20-1; j_gene: TRBJ1-2; d_gene: .; abundance: .; CDR3nt: TGCAGTGCCCGAACAGGGAAGGGCTACACCTTC; CDR3aa: CSARTGKGYTF
v_gene: TRBV19; j_gene: TRBJ2-1; d_gene: .; abundance: .; CDR3nt: TGTGCCAGTAGTGGCCGACAAGGGGCTGGGGAGCAGTTCTTC; CDR3aa: CASSGRQGAGEQFF
v_gene: TRBV6-5; j_gene: TRBJ1-1; d_gene: .; abundance: .; CDR3nt: TGTGCCAGCAGTCCAAGTAGGGGAAACACTGAAGCTTTCTTT; CDR3aa: CASSPSRGNTEAFF
v_gene: TRBV29-1; j_gene: TRBJ2-1; d_gene: .; abundance: .; CDR3nt: TGCAGCGTTGATGGGCAGAGAGTTTACAATGAGCAGTTCTTC; CDR3aa: CSVDGQRVYNEQFF
v_gene: TRBV19; j_gene: TRBJ2-5; d_gene: TRBD2; abundance: .; CDR3nt: TGTGCCAGTAGTATAGGAAAGGGGAGGGGAGAGACCCAGTACTTC; CDR3aa: CASSIGKGRGETQYF
v_gene: TRBV19; j_gene: TRBJ2-5; d_gene: .; abundance: .; CDR3nt: TGTGCCAGTAGTATAGCGGGAAAAGAGACCCAGTACTTC; CDR3aa: CASSIAGKETQYF
v_gene: TRBV9; j_gene: TRBJ1-3; d_gene: .; abundance: .; CDR3nt: TGTGCCAGCAGCGCCGAGAGTTTCGCTGGAAACACCATATATTTT; CDR3aa: CASSAESFAGNTIYF
v_gene: TRBV5-1; j_gene: TRBJ2-1; d_gene: .; abundance: .; CDR3nt: TGCGCCAGCAGCTTGATGTCTGTCTCCTACAATGAGCAGTTCTTC; CDR3aa: CASSLMSVSYNEQFF
v_gene: TRBV24-1; j_gene: TRBJ2-1; d_gene: TRBD2; abundance: .; CDR3nt: TGTGCCACCAGTGGTACGGTAGCGGGAGTCGGAGAGCAGTTCTTC; CDR3aa: CATSGTVAGVGEQFF
v_gene: TRBV6-5; j_gene: TRBJ1-5; d_gene: TRBD1; abundance: .; CDR3nt: TGTGCCAGCAGAGGGACAGGGGGCAATCAGCCCCAGCATTTT; CDR3aa: CASRGTGGNQPQHF
v_gene: TRBV6-5; j_gene: TRBJ1-1; d_gene: TRBD1; abundance: .; CDR3nt: TGTGCCAGCAGTAAGACAGGGGTCGACACTGAAGCTTTCTTT; CDR3aa: CASSKTGVDTEAFF
v_gene: TRBV15; j_gene: TRBJ2-3; d_gene: TRBD2; abundance: once; CDR3nt: TGTGCCACCAGCAGCTCAGCGGGGTGGGCAGATACGCAGTATTTT; CDR3aa: CATSSSAGWADTQYF
v_gene: TRBV27; j_gene: TRBJ2-5; d_gene: TRBD2; abundance: .; CDR3nt: TGTGCCAGCAGTTTATCCTACCGAGTAGCGGGACTAGAGACCCAGTACTTC; CDR3aa: CASSLSYRVAGLETQYF
v_gene: TRBV19; j_gene: TRBJ1-5; d_gene: .; abundance: .; CDR3nt: TGTGCCAGTAGTAGGGAGGGTGTAAACAATCAGCCCCAGCATTTT; CDR3aa: CASSREGVNNQPQHF
v_gene: TRBV12-5; j_gene: TRBJ1-1; d_gene: .; abundance: once; CDR3nt: TGTGCTAGTGGTTTGGCCCAAGGGGGGGGTGGCGGCACTGAAGCTTTCTTT; CDR3aa: CASGLAQGGGGGTEAFF
v_gene: TRBV28; j_gene: TRBJ2-1; d_gene: .; abundance: .; CDR3nt: TGTGCCAGCAGTCGATGGACAGAAACCTACTCCTACAATGAGCAGTTCTTC; CDR3aa: CASSRWTETYSYNEQFF
v_gene: TRBV10-2; j_gene: TRBJ2-7; d_gene: .; abundance: few; CDR3nt: TGCGCCAGCAGTGAAGACGGGTACGAGCAGTACTTC; CDR3aa: CASSEDGYEQYF
v_gene: TRBV6-5; j_gene: TRBJ1-4; d_gene: TRBD1; abundance: .; CDR3nt: TGTGCCAGCAGTTCACCCAACAGGGGAACTAATGAAAAACTGTTTTTT; CDR3aa: CASSSPNRGTNEKLFF
v_gene: TRBV28; j_gene: TRBJ2-2; d_gene: TRBD1; abundance: .; CDR3nt: TGTGCCAGCAGTAATTGGGCGGCGACCGGGACAGGGGACACCGGGGAGCTGTTTTTT; CDR3aa: CASSNWAATGTGDTGELFF
v_gene: TRBV12-3/TRBV12-4; j_gene: TRBJ2-7; d_gene: .; abundance: .; CDR3nt: TGTGCCAGCAGTCCCTTGGGCGTTTACGAGCAGTACTTC; CDR3aa: CASSPLGVYEQYF
v_gene: TRBV7-2; j_gene: TRBJ2-1; d_gene: TRBD1; abundance: .; CDR3nt: TGTGCCAGCAGCTCCGGACAGGGGGCCTACAATGAGCAGTTCTTC; CDR3aa: CASSSGQGAYNEQFF